The TCR beta chain described here comes from a study of T cell responses to AZD1222 COVID-19 vaccine. Sequenced by immunoSEQ multiplex PCR; TCRdb stores in-frame clones only, minus some. The sample has some 130,000 clones; 75% to 90% are singletons. This clone was seen a single time. Its specificity is not known. Notes on the study in general: Increased Spike-specific TCR breadth and depth were observed after two AZD1222 doses.

Germline CDR1 reads GTSNPN; CDR2 reads SVGIG (reference sequence). This CDR3 is built from 13 residues. Trimming removed 5 bases at V and 0 bases at J, with 8 bases between. The source was peripheral blood, collected on day 0 of AZD1222 vaccination. The clonotype was recovered from an adult in good health. The chain employs TRBV30 and TRBJ1-3, with D possibly being TRBD1 (5 bases). In DNA, the CDR3 is TGTGCCTGGTCAGGGCTCTCTGGAAACACCATATATTTT. Translating gives CAWSGLSGNTIYF.